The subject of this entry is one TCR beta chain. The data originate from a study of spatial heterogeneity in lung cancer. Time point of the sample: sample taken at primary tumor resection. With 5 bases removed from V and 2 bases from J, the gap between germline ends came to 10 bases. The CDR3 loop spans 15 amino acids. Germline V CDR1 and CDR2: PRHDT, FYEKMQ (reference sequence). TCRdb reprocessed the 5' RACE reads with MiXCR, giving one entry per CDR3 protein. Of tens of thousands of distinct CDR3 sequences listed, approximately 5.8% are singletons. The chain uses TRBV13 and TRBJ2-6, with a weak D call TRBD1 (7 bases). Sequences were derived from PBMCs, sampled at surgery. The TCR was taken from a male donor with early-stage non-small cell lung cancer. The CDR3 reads CASSTRGAGANVLTF. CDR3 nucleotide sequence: TGTGCCAGCAGCACCAGGGGGGCTGGGGCCAACGTCCTGACTTTC.